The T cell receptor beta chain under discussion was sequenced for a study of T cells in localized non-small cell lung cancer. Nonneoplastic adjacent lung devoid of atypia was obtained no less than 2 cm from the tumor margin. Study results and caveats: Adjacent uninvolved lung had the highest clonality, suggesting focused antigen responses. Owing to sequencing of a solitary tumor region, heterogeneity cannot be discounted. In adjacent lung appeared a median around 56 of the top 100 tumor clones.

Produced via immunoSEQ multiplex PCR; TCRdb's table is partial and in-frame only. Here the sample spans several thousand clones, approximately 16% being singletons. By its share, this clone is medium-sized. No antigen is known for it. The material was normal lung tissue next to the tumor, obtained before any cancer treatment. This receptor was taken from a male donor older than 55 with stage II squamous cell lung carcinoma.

The CDR3 DNA reads as TGTGCCAGCAGTGTTACAGGGTTGGAAAAACTGTTTTTT. Protein: CASSVTGLEKLFF. The V gene is TRBV25-1, the J gene TRBJ1-4; D possibly corresponds to TRBD1 (6 bases). Per the germline V gene, CDR1 is MGHDK and CDR2 is SYGVNS. CDR3 length equals 13 residues. Trimming stripped 4 bases from V and 8 bases from J, with 11 bases between.